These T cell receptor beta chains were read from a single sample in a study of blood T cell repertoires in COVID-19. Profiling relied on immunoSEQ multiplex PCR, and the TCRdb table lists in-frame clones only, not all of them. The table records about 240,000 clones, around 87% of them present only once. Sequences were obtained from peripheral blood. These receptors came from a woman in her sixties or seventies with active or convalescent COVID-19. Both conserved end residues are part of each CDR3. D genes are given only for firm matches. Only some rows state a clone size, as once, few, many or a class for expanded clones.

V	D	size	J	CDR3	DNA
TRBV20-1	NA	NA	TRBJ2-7	CSAKTNYEQYF	TGCAGTGCTAAGACTAACTACGAGCAGTACTTC
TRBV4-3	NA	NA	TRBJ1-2	CASSQEVTGSGGYTF	TGCGCCAGCAGCCAAGAAGTTACAGGGTCTGGAGGCTACACCTTC
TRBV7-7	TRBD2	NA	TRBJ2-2	CASSSGLAGANTGELFF	TGTGCCAGCAGCTCGGGACTAGCGGGGGCGAACACCGGGGAGCTGTTTTTT
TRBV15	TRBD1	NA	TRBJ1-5	CATSRRGGTAKSTLNSNQPQHF	TGTGCCACCAGCCGAAGGGGTGGGACAGCAAAAAGTACACTCAATAGCAATCAGCCCCAGCATTTT
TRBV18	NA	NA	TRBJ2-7	CASSGGYEQYF	TGTGCCAGCTCCGGAGGCTACGAGCAGTACTTC
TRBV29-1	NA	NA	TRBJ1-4	CSALRDFNEKLFF	TGCAGCGCCCTCCGGGACTTTAATGAAAAACTGTTTTTT
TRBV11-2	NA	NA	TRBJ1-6	CASSSSQNSNSPLHF	TGTGCCAGCAGCTCCTCTCAGAATTCTAATTCACCCCTCCACTTT
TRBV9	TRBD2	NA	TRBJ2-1	CASSLRTSGGIEQFF	TGTGCCAGCAGCCTTCGGACTAGCGGGGGGATTGAGCAGTTCTTC
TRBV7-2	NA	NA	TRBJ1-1	CASSATANTEAFF	TGTGCCAGCAGCGCGACAGCGAACACTGAAGCTTTCTTT
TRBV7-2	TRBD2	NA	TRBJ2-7	CASSLGPSGGHYEQYF	TGTGCCAGCAGCTTAGGCCCTAGCGGGGGGCACTACGAGCAGTACTTC
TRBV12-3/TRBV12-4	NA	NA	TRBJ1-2	CASSLSGGGGYTF	TGTGCCAGCAGTTTATCCGGGGGTGGAGGCTACACCTTC
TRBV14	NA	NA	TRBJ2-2	CASEGGTGLDTGELFF	TGTGCCAGCGAGGGGGGGACGGGGTTGGACACCGGGGAGCTGTTTTTT
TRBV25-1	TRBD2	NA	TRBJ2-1	CASSARLAGKDEQFF	TGTGCCAGCAGTGCCCGACTAGCGGGGAAAGATGAGCAGTTCTTC
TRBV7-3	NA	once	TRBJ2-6	CASSPVAYSGANVLTF	TGTGCCAGCAGCCCGGTCGCTTACTCTGGGGCCAACGTCCTGACTTTC
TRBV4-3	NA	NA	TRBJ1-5	CASSQDLQGRQPQHF	TGCGCCAGCAGCCAAGATCTGCAGGGCCGGCAGCCCCAGCATTTT
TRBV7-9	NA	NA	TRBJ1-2	CASSRDTNGYTF	TGTGCCAGCAGCCGTGACACGAATGGCTACACCTTC
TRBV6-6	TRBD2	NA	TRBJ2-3	CASSTTSGVADTQYF	TGTGCCAGCAGTACGACTAGCGGGGTTGCAGATACGCAGTATTTT
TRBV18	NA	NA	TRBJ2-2	CASSPNTGELFF	TGTGCCAGCTCTCCTAACACCGGGGAGCTGTTTTTT
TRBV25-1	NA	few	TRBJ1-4	CASGGRSNEKLFF	TGTGCCAGCGGTGGCAGATCTAATGAAAAACTGTTTTTT
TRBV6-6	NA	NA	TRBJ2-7	CASSSYYEQYF	TGTGCCAGCAGTTCCTACTACGAGCAGTACTTC
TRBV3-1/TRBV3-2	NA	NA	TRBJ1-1	CASSPASAGNTEAFF	TGTGCCAGCAGCCCGGCAAGTGCGGGGAACACTGAAGCTTTCTTT
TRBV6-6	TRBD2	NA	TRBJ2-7	CASALAAGNYEQYF	TGTGCCAGCGCGCTCGCAGCGGGGAACTACGAGCAGTACTTC
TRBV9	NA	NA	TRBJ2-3	CASSPEITPPGNTQYF	TGTGCCAGCAGCCCTGAGATAACTCCGCCGGGAAATACGCAGTATTTT
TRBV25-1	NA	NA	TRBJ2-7	CASSEFGRGEQYF	TGTGCCAGCAGTGAATTCGGCCGGGGTGAGCAGTACTTC
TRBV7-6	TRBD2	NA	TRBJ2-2	CASSPRASGGAGELFF	TGTGCCAGCAGCCCACGGGCTAGCGGGGGAGCCGGGGAGCTGTTTTTT
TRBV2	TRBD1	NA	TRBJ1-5	CASSESTGPQPQHF	TGTGCCAGCAGTGAATCGACAGGGCCTCAGCCCCAGCATTTT
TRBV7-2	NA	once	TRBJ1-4	CASSLRGSLNEKLFF	TGTGCCAGCAGCTTAAGAGGGAGCCTTAATGAAAAACTGTTTTTT
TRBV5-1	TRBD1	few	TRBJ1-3	CASSLSRGRGSGNTIYF	TGCGCCAGCAGCCTTTCTCGGGGCAGGGGGTCTGGAAACACCATATATTTT
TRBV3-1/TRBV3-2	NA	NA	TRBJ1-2	CASSQSHRVEGYTF	TGTGCCAGCAGCCAAAGTCACAGGGTAGAGGGCTACACCTTC
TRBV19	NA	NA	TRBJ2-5	CASGTPQETQYF	TGTGCCAGTGGGACACCTCAAGAGACCCAGTACTTC
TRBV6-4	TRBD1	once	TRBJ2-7	CASSEGTRGQGAYEQYF	TGTGCCAGCAGTGAGGGCACTCGGGGACAGGGGGCCTACGAGCAGTACTTC
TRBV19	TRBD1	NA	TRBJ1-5	CASWTGFGQPQHF	TGTGCCAGTTGGACAGGGTTTGGCCAGCCCCAGCATTTT
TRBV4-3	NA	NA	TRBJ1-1	CASSQDEKGTEAFF	TGCGCCAGCAGCCAAGATGAAAAGGGGACTGAAGCTTTCTTT
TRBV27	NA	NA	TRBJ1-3	CASSPSVSGNTIYF	TGTGCCAGCAGTCCCTCCGTCTCTGGAAACACCATATATTTT
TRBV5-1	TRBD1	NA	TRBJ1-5	CASSPGQGHQPQHF	TGCGCCAGCAGCCCGGGACAGGGCCATCAGCCCCAGCATTTT
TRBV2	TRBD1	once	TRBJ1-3	CASSFDRAASGNTIYF	TGTGCCAGCAGTTTCGACAGGGCCGCCTCTGGAAACACCATATATTTT
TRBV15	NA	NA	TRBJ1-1	CATSRFREPNTEAFF	TGTGCCACCAGCAGATTCCGGGAACCTAACACTGAAGCTTTCTTT
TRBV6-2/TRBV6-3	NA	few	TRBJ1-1	CASSYNRRGEAFF	TGTGCCAGCAGTTACAATCGGAGGGGTGAAGCTTTCTTT
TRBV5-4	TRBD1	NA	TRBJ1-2	CASSSPGQGIYGYTF	TGTGCCAGCAGCTCTCCGGGACAGGGGATCTATGGCTACACCTTC
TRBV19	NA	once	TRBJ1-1	CASTYGSGGNTEAFF	TGTGCCAGTACCTATGGGTCCGGGGGTAACACTGAAGCTTTCTTT
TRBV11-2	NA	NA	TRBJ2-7	CASSLGVGTSYEQYF	TGTGCCAGCAGCTTAGGGGTAGGGACAAGCTACGAGCAGTACTTC
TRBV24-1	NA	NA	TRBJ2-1	CATSDTVERTEQFF	TGTGCCACCAGTGATACGGTGGAGCGGACTGAGCAGTTCTTC
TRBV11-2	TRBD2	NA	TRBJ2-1	CASSRRTSGGIAEQFF	TGTGCCAGCAGCAGAAGGACTAGCGGGGGTATCGCTGAGCAGTTCTTC
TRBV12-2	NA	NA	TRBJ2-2	CASRPPRGRIGTGELFF	TGTGCAAGTCGCCCCCCCAGAGGCCGAATTGGGACCGGGGAGCTGTTTTTT
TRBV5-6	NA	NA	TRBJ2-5	CASSSLGPKETQYF	TGTGCCAGCAGCTCTCTGGGCCCGAAAGAGACCCAGTACTTC
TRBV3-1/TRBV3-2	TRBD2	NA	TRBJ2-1	CASSTTSANNEQFF	TGTGCCAGCAGCACGACTAGCGCCAACAATGAGCAGTTCTTC
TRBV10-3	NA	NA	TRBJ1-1	CAISPPGLNTEAFF	TGTGCCATCAGTCCTCCGGGTCTGAACACTGAAGCTTTCTTT
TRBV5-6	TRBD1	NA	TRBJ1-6	CASSTGTGMGGPLHF	TGTGCCAGCAGCACCGGGACAGGGATGGGTGGACCCCTCCACTTT
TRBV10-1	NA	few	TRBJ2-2	CASSESKGQNTGELFF	TGCGCCAGCAGTGAGTCGAAAGGACAGAACACCGGGGAGCTGTTTTTT
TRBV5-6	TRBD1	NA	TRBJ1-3	CASSLLGTGRNTIYF	TGTGCCAGCAGCTTGCTTGGGACAGGGAGAAACACCATATATTTT
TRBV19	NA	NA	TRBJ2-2	CASTFSYGELFF	TGTGCCAGTACCTTCTCTTACGGGGAGCTGTTTTTT
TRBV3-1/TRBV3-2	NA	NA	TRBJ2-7	CASSQAPGVYEQYF	TGTGCCAGCAGCCAAGCCCCAGGGGTTTACGAGCAGTACTTC
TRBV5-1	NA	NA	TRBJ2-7	CASSPQGTSYEQYF	TGCGCCAGCAGCCCTCAGGGTACTTCCTACGAGCAGTACTTC
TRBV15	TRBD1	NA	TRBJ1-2	CATTRDRGTPNYGYTF	TGTGCCACCACCCGAGACAGGGGGACCCCCAACTATGGCTACACCTTC
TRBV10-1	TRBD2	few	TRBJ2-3	CASSELAGTDTQYF	TGCGCCAGCAGTGAGCTAGCGGGGACAGATACGCAGTATTTT
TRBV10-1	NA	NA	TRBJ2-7	CASSARILIHFETYEQYF	TGCGCCAGCAGTGCGAGGATACTAATCCATTTCGAAACTTACGAGCAGTACTTC
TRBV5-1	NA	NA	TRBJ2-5	CASSLGQIEETQYF	TGCGCCAGCAGCTTGGGGCAGATTGAAGAGACCCAGTACTTC